Each of the 2 T cell receptor beta chains below was sequenced from the same sample in a study of shared clonotypes between healthy human individuals. The assay was immunoSEQ multiplex PCR, and TCRdb's table has in-frame clones only and misses some. This sample yields more than 1.2 million clones, of which 97% to 99% are seen a single time; about 0.34% belongs to the top ten. Material for sequencing was naive CD4+ T cells sorted from blood. Noted subset: CD45RA+ positively selected. These receptors all stem from a man between 25 and 39 years old in good health.

This chain connects TRBV28 to TRBJ1-5; D not resolved. The V end lost 2 bases, the J end lost 6 bases, and 8 bases lay between the germline ends. CDR1 and CDR2 from the germline V gene are MDHEN and SYDVKM. The CDR3 runs 13 residues. The CDR3 DNA is TGTGCCAGCAGTTTACCGGGGTCTCAGCCCCAGCATTTT. It specifies CASSLPGSQPQHF.

The chain recombines TRBV28 with TRBJ2-5; 9 nucleotides match TRBD1. The J segment lost 4 bases and the V segment lost 3 bases, leaving 6 bases of the junction unmatched. The germline V gene encodes CDR1 MDHEN and CDR2 SYDVKM. The CDR3 is made up of 15 amino acids. CDR3 DNA: TGTGCCAGCAGTTTGGGGACAGGGTTGTCAGAGACCCAGTACTTC. This sequence encodes CASSLGTGLSETQYF. Using reference TRBV28 and TRBJ2-5 for the parts outside the CDR3, the full variable domain is DVKVTQSSRYLVKRTGEKVFLECVQDMDHENMFWYRQDPGLGLRLIYFSYDVKMKEKGDIPEGYSVSREKKERFSLILESASTNQTSMYLCASSLGTGLSETQYFGPGTRLLVL.